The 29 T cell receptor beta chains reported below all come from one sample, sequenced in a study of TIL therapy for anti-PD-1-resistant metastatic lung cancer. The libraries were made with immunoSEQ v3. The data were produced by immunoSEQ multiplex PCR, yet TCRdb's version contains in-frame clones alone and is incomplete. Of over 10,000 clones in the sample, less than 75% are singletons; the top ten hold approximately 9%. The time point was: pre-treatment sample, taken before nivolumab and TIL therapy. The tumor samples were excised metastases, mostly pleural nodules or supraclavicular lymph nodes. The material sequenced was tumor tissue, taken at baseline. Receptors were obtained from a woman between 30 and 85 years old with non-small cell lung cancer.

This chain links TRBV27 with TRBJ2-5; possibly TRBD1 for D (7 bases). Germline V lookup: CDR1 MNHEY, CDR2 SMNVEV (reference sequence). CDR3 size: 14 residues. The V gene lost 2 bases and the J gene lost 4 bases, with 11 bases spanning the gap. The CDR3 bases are TGTGCCAGCAGTTTACGGAGGGGGCCAGAGACCCAGTACTTC. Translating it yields CASSLRRGPETQYF.

In nucleotides, the CDR3 is TGTGCCAGCGTCCCAGGGGGCGAAACCTACGAGCAGTACTTC. Translating gives CASVPGGETYEQYF. V usage is TRBV28 and J usage is TRBJ2-7, with 8 positions matching TRBD1. The germline V gene has CDR1 MDHEN and CDR2 SYDVKM. The CDR3 has 14 amino acids. V shed 8 bases and J 2 bases; nucleotides not matched to a gene: 8.

In DNA form, the CDR3 reads TGTGCCAGTAGTTCCCGGACAGGGGGTTATGGCTACACCTTC. It is translated as CASSSRTGGYGYTF. The chain employs TRBV19 and TRBJ1-2, with TRBD1 identical over 10 bases. The CDR3 is made up of 14 amino acids. The V gene's germline CDR1 is LNHDA and CDR2 SQIVND (reference sequence). Germline trimming cut 5 bases from V and 5 bases from J; bases unmatched to any gene: 5. The whole variable domain, filled in from reference TRBV19 and TRBJ1-2, reads DGGITQSPKYLFRKEGQNVTLSCEQNLNHDAMYWYRQDPGQGLRLIYYSQIVNDFQKGDIAEGYSVSREKKESFPLTVTSAQKNPTAFYLCASSSRTGGYGYTFGSGTRLTVV.

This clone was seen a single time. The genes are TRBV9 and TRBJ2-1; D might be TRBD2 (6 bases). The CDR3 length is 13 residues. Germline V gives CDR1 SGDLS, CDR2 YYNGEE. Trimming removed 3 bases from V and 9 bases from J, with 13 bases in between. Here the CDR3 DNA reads TGTGCCAGCAGCGCATCGGGGGACCCTGAGCAGTTCTTC. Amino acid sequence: CASSASGDPEQFF. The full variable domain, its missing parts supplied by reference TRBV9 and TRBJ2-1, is DSGVTQTPKHLITATGQRVTLRCSPRSGDLSVYWYQQSLDQGLQFLIQYYNGEERAKGNILERFSAQQFPDLHSELNLSSLELGDSALYFCASSASGDPEQFFGPGTRLTVL.

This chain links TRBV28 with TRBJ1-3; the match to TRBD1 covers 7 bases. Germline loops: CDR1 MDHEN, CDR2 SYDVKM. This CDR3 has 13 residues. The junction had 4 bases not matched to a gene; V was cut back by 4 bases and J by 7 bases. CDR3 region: CASSYRGGNTIYF. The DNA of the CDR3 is TGTGCCAGCAGTTACAGGGGTGGTAACACCATATATTTT.

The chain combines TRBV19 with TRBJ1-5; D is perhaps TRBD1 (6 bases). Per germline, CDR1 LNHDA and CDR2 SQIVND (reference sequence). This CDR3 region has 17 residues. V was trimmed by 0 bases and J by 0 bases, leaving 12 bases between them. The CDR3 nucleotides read TGTGCCAGTAGTATAGATAGGGGGGGGACTAGCAATCAGCCCCAGCATTTT. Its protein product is CASSIDRGGTSNQPQHF.

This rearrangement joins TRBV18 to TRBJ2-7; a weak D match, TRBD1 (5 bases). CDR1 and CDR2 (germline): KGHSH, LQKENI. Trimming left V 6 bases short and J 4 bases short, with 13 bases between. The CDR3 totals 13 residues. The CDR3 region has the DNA TGTGCCAGCTCGCCGACAGCCTATTACGAGCAGTACTTC. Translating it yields CASSPTAYYEQYF.

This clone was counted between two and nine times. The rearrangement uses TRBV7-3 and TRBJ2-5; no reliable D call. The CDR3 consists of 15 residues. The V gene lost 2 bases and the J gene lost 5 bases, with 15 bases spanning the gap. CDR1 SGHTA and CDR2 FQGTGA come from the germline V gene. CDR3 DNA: TGTGCCAGCAGCTTATCGCCGAATGACGAGGAGACCCAGTACTTC. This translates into CASSLSPNDEETQYF. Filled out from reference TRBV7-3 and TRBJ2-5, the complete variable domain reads GAGVSQTPSNKVTEKGKYVELRCDPISGHTALYWYRQSLGQGPEFLIYFQGTGAADDSGLPNDRFFAVRPEGSVSTLKIQRTERGDSAVYLCASSLSPNDEETQYFGPGTRLLVL.

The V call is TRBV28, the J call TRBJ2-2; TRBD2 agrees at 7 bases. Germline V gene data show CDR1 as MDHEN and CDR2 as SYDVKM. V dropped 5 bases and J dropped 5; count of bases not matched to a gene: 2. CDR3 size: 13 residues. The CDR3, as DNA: TGTGCCAGCAGTCGGGGGGAGACCGGGGAGCTGTTTTTT. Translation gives CASSRGETGELFF. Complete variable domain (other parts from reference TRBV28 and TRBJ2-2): DVKVTQSSRYLVKRTGEKVFLECVQDMDHENMFWYRQDPGLGLRLIYFSYDVKMKEKGDIPEGYSVSREKKERFSLILESASTNQTSMYLCASSRGETGELFFGEGSRLTVL.

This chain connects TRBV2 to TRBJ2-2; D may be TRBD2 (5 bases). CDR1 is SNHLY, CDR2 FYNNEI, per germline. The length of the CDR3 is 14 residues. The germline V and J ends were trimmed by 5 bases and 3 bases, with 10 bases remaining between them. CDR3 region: CASSMAGDTGELFF. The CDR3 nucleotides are TGTGCCAGCAGTATGGCCGGGGACACCGGGGAGCTGTTTTTT.

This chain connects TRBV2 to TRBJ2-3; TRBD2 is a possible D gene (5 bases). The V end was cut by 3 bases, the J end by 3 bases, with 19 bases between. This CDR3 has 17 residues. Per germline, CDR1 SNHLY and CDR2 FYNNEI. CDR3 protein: CASSDFGPHGVTDTQYF. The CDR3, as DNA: TGTGCCAGCAGTGATTTCGGGCCCCACGGGGTTACAGATACGCAGTATTTT.

The CDR3 here is CASAASRGGYGYTF. The CDR3 DNA reads as TGTGCCAGCGCCGCATCCAGGGGGGGTTATGGCTACACCTTC. The chain links TRBV7-2 to TRBJ1-2, with 7 bases fitting TRBD1. The germline V gene encodes CDR1 SGHTA and CDR2 FQGNSA. J gave up 5 bases and V 8 bases, and 11 bases lay outside the gene matches. The CDR3 is made up of 14 amino acids.

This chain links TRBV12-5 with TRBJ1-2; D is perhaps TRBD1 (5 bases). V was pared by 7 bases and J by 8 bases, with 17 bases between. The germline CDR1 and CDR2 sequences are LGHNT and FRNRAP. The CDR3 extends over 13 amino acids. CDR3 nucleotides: TGTGCTAGTGCCCGGGACCTGATTTTCGGCTACACCTTC. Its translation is CASARDLIFGYTF.

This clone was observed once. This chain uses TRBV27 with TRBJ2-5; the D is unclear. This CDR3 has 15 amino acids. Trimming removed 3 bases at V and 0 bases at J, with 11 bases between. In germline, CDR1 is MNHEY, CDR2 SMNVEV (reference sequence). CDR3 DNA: TGTGCCAGCAGTTTCAACGTTGGGGACCAAGAGACCCAGTACTTC. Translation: CASSFNVGDQETQYF.

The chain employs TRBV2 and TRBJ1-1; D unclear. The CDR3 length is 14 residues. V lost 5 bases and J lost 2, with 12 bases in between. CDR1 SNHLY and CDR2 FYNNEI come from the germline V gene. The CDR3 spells CASSLREGNTEAFF. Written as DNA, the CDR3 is TGTGCCAGCAGTCTGCGGGAGGGCAACACTGAAGCTTTCTTT.

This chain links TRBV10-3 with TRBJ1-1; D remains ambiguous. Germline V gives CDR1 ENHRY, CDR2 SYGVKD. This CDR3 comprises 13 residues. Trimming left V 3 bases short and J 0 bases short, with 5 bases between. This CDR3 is CAISERLNTEAFF. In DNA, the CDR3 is TGTGCCATCAGTGAAAGACTGAACACTGAAGCTTTCTTT.

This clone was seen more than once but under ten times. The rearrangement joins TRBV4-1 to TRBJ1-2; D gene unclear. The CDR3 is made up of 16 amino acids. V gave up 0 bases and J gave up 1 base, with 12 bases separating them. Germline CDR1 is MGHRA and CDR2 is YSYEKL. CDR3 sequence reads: CASSQDRDFFNYGYTF. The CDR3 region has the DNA TGCGCCAGCAGCCAAGATCGAGATTTCTTTAACTATGGCTACACCTTC.

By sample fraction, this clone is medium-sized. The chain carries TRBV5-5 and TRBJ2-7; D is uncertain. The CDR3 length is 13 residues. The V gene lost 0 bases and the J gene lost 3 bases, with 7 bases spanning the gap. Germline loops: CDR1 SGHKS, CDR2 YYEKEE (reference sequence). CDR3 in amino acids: CASSLEPRYEQYF. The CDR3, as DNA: TGTGCCAGCAGCTTGGAGCCTCGCTACGAGCAGTACTTC.

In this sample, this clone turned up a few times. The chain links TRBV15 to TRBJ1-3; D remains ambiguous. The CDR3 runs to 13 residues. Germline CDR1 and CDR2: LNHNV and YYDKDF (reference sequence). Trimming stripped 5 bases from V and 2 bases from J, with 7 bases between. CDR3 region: CATSLEPGNTIYF. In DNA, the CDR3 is TGTGCCACCAGCCTAGAACCTGGAAACACCATATATTTT.

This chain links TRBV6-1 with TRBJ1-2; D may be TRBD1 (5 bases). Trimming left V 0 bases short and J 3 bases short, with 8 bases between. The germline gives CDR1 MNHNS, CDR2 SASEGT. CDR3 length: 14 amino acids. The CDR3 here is CASSEAGADYGYTF. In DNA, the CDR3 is TGTGCCAGCAGTGAAGCAGGGGCGGACTATGGCTACACCTTC.

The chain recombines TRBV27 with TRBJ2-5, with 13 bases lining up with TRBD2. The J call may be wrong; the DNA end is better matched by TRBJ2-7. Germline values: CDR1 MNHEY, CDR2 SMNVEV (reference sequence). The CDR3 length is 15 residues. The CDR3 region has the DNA TGTGCCAGCAGCAAAGGACTAGCGGGAGTCTACGAGCAGTACTTC. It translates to CASSKGLAGVYEQYF.

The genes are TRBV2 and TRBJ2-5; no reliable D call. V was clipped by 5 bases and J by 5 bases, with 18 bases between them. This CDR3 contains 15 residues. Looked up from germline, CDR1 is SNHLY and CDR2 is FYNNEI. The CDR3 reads CASSLAVSRWETQYF. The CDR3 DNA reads TGTGCCAGCAGTCTGGCGGTCTCTCGGTGGGAGACCCAGTACTTC.

DNA of the CDR3: TGTGCCAGCAGCGTAGCCGCAGGGAGTACGGACACTGAAGCTTTCTTT. Encoded protein: CASSVAAGSTDTEAFF. The chain combines TRBV9 with TRBJ1-1, with D possibly being TRBD1 (5 bases). With 0 bases removed from V and 3 bases from J, the gap between germline ends came to 15 bases. The germline V gene encodes CDR1 SGDLS and CDR2 YYNGEE. The CDR3 length is 16 residues.

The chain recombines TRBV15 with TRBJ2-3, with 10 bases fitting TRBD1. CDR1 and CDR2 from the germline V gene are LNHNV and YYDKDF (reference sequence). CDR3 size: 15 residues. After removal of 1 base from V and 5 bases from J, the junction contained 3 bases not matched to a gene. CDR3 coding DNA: TGTGCCACCAGCAGAGGGACAGGGGGTGGAGATACGCAGTATTTT. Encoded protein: CATSRGTGGGDTQYF. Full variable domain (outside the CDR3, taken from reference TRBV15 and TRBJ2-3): DAMVIQNPRYQVTQFGKPVTLSCSQTLNHNVMYWYQQKSSQAPKLLFHYYDKDFNNEADTPDNFQSRRPNTSFCFLDIRSPGLGDTAMYLCATSRGTGGGDTQYFGPGTRLTVL.

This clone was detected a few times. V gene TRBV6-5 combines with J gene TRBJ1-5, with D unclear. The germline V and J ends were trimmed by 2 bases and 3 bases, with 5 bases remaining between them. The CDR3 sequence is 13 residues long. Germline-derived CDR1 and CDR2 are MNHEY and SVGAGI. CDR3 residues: CASSYSNNQPQHF. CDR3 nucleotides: TGTGCCAGCAGTTACAGCAACAATCAGCCCCAGCATTTT.

CDR3 sequence reads: CASTQRGGAFF. The CDR3 DNA follows: TGTGCCAGCACCCAAAGGGGGGGAGCTTTCTTT. V is TRBV6-1 and J is TRBJ1-1; maybe TRBD1 (6 bases). Trimming removed 7 bases from V and 10 bases from J, with 13 bases in between. The CDR3 has 11 residues. Looked up from germline, CDR1 is MNHNS and CDR2 is SASEGT.

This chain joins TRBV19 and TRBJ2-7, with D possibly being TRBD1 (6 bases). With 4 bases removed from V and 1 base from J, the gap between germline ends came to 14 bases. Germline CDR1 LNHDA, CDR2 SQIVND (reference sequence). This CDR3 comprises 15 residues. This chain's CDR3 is CASSSLRDTSYEQYF. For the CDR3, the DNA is TGTGCCAGTAGTAGCCTCCGGGACACTTCCTACGAGCAGTACTTC.

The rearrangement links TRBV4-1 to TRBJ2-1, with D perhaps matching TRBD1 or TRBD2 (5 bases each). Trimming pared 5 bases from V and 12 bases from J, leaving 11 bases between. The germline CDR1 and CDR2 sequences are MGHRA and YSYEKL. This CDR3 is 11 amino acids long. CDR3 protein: CASSRDGGQFF. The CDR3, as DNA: TGCGCCAGCAGCAGGGATGGGGGGCAGTTCTTC.

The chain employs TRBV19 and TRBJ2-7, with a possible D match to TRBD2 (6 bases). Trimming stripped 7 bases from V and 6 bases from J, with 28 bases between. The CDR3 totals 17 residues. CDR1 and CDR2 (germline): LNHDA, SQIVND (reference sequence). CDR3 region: CASIRGMYRTQKSEQYF. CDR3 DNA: TGTGCCAGTATACGCGGGATGTATAGGACTCAGAAAAGCGAGCAGTACTTC. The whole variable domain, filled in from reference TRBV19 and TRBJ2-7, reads DGGITQSPKYLFRKEGQNVTLSCEQNLNHDAMYWYRQDPGQGLRLIYYSQIVNDFQKGDIAEGYSVSREKKESFPLTVTSAQKNPTAFYLCASIRGMYRTQKSEQYFGPGTRLTVT.